The 24 T cell receptor beta chains below come from one sample, sequenced in a study of vaccination and CD4 T cells after COVID-19. Antigens of these TCRs are unknown. As for treatment: approximately 10-day PBMC culture with coronavirus spike peptide pools or control peptides (ViraFEST assay). Sequenced with the Oncomine TCR Beta short-read assay was DNA taken from cultured CD4+ T cells. In TCRdb, the PCR reads were re-called with MiXCR into one record per CDR3 protein. The sample lists 20,000 to 25,000 distinct CDR3 sequences; roughly 34% were seen once. The specimen was CD4+ T cells from blood, cultured in vitro, collected before SARS-CoV-2 vaccination. These receptors came from a human donor who had recovered from COVID-19.

V usage is TRBV6-2 or TRBV6-3 and J usage is TRBJ1-2, with 7 bases that match TRBD1. CDR3 length: 13 amino acids. Germline CDR1 MNHEY, CDR2 SVGEGT. The V and J ends lost 6 bases and 8 bases, in that order; junction bases with no gene match: 9. The CDR3 DNA sequence: TGTGCCAGCAGGCAGACAGGGTTCCGCGGCTACACCTTC. This translates into CASRQTGFRGYTF.

This clonotype was counted between two and nine times. The rearrangement links TRBV20-1 to TRBJ1-1, with D unclear. Per germline, CDR1 DFQATT and CDR2 SNEGSKA (reference sequence). There are 13 residues in the CDR3. V lost 6 bases to trimming and J lost 0 bases, with 11 bases between them. The DNA for the CDR3 is TGCAGTGCCCTCTCAGCACTGAACACTGAAGCTTTCTTT. Amino acids: CSALSALNTEAFF.

This clonotype turned up a few times. The chain has TRBV11-2 and TRBJ2-7, with 9 bases lining up with TRBD2. The CDR3 extends over 14 amino acids. CDR1 SGHAT and CDR2 FQNNGV come from the germline V gene. J lost 6 bases, V lost 3 bases, and 6 bases had no gene match. This CDR3 is CASSFSGRSPEQYF. The CDR3 DNA reads TGTGCCAGCAGCTTTAGCGGGAGATCGCCCGAGCAGTACTTC.

This clonotype is categorized as medium-sized. This chain connects TRBV5-1 to TRBJ2-5; unclear D gene. Per the germline V gene, CDR1 is SGHRS and CDR2 is YFSETQ. Trimming removed 4 bases at V and 2 bases at J, with 12 bases between. The CDR3 consists of 14 residues. The CDR3 DNA is TGCGCCAGCAGCCCGGGCGGTGGACAAGAGACCCAGTACTTC. Protein product: CASSPGGGQETQYF.

The chain employs TRBV5-4 and TRBJ2-3; D is perhaps TRBD2 (5 bases). Germline CDR1 and CDR2: SGHNT and YYREEE (reference sequence). V was shortened by 4 bases and J by 0 bases, with 9 bases between the two germline ends. This CDR3 is built from 14 residues. The CDR3 DNA reads TGTGCCAGCAGCATGCGGACTAGCACAGATACGCAGTATTTT. Its protein is CASSMRTSTDTQYF. The full variable domain, its missing parts supplied by reference TRBV5-4 and TRBJ2-3, is ETGVTQSPTHLIKTRGQQVTLRCSSQSGHNTVSWYQQALGQGPQFIFQYYREEENGRGNFPPRFSGLQFPNYSSELNVNALELDDSALYLCASSMRTSTDTQYFGPGTRLTVL.

This chain connects TRBV19 to TRBJ1-1; D gene uncertain. Trimming left V 10 bases short and J 6 bases short, with 12 bases between. The CDR3 loop spans 11 amino acids. Germline-derived CDR1 and CDR2 are LNHDA and SQIVND (reference sequence). CDR3 region: CATYRAAEAFF. The CDR3 bases are TGTGCCACATACCGGGCCGCTGAAGCTTTCTTT.

This clonotype was observed a few times. The chain couples TRBV4-1 to TRBJ2-7; 7 positions match TRBD2. V lost 0 bases and J lost 2; bases outside the gene matches: 13. This CDR3 region has 18 residues. Germline lookup yields CDR1 MGHRA and CDR2 YSYEKL. DNA for the CDR3: TGCGCCAGCAGCCAAGATTACGCCGAAGCTAGCGGTCCCTACGAGCAGTACTTC. Translation: CASSQDYAEASGPYEQYF.

This chain links TRBV7-8 with TRBJ1-2, with D perhaps TRBD1 (5 bases). The CDR3 has 12 amino acids. Trimming took off 1 base at V and 6 bases at J, with 6 bases between the two ends. CDR1 is SGHVS and CDR2 is FQNEAQ in the germline V gene. The CDR3: CASSLVGDGYTF. The CDR3 nucleotides are TGTGCCAGCAGCTTAGTGGGGGATGGCTACACCTTC.

The chain couples TRBV19 to TRBJ2-3; 9 bases map to TRBD1. Losses at the gene ends were 3 bases for V and 4 bases for J; bases not matched to a gene: 8. Looked up from germline, CDR1 is LNHDA and CDR2 is SQIVND (reference sequence). The CDR3 is made up of 16 amino acids. CDR3 coding DNA: TGTGCCAGTAGTATCAGCAGGACAGGGGATGCAGATACGCAGTATTTT. Protein sequence: CASSISRTGDADTQYF.

The chain carries TRBV7-2 and TRBJ2-3; perhaps TRBD2 as D (5 bases). Trimming cost V 1 base and J 2 bases, with 10 bases left between them. Germline CDR1 and CDR2: SGHTA and FQGNSA. CDR3 length equals 15 residues. The CDR3 reads CASSLVAGNTDTQYF. The CDR3 DNA is TGTGCCAGCAGCTTAGTTGCCGGGAACACAGATACGCAGTATTTT.

The chain has TRBV7-2 and TRBJ1-1; TRBD1 agrees at 9 bases. The germline V gene encodes CDR1 SGHTA and CDR2 FQGNSA. Losses at the gene ends were 5 bases for V and 6 bases for J; bases not matched to a gene: 10. The CDR3 is made up of 15 amino acids. In DNA form, the CDR3 reads TGTGCCAGCAGCGCCCACAGGGGGCAAGGGGCTGAAGCTTTCTTT. Its protein is CASSAHRGQGAEAFF. Full variable domain (remainder filled in from reference TRBV7-2 and TRBJ1-1): GAGVSQSPSNKVTEKGKDVELRCDPISGHTALYWYRQSLGQGLEFLIYFQGNSAPDKSGLPSDRFSAERTGGSVSTLTIQRTQQEDSAVYLCASSAHRGQGAEAFFGQGTRLTVV.

The chain is built from TRBV5-1 and TRBJ1-2; weak D call: TRBD1 (6 bases). Trimming shortened V by 0 bases and J by 8 bases, and 17 bases separated the two germline ends. The CDR3 has 15 residues. CDR1 is SGHRS and CDR2 is YFSETQ in the germline V gene. The CDR3 sequence is CASSLEVGGQHGYTF. The CDR3 DNA reads TGCGCCAGCAGCTTGGAGGTTGGGGGACAACACGGCTACACCTTC.

The chain has TRBV12-3 or TRBV12-4 and TRBJ2-3; 7 bases match TRBD2. The trim removed 2 bases at V and 3 bases at J, leaving 5 bases unmatched. The length of the CDR3 is 15 residues. Here the CDR3 reads CASSLNGLVTDTQYF. The CDR3 nucleotides read TGTGCCAGCAGTTTAAACGGACTAGTAACAGATACGCAGTATTTT.

A few counts support this clonotype. This chain links TRBV6-1 with TRBJ1-2, with TRBD1 identical over 8 bases. V was clipped by 6 bases and J by 7 bases; unmatched bases: 10. CDR1 is MNHNS, CDR2 SASEGT, per germline. There are 14 residues in the CDR3. DNA of the CDR3: TGTGCCAGCAGGGACAGGGCCCCCCTATCTGGCTACACCTTC. This codes for CASRDRAPLSGYTF.

This clonotype counts as medium-sized (0.01 to 0.1%). The chain uses TRBV5-4 and TRBJ1-2, with D possibly matching TRBD1 (6 bases). Trimming shortened V by 3 bases and J by 6 bases, and 21 bases separated the two germline ends. Germline V gene lookup returns CDR1 SGHNT and CDR2 YYREEE (reference sequence). The CDR3 runs to 16 residues. CDR3 protein: CASSSADSAQRDGYTF. The CDR3 DNA reads TGTGCCAGCAGCTCCGCGGACAGCGCCCAAAGGGATGGCTACACCTTC.

This clonotype was counted a few times. The chain links TRBV2 to TRBJ1-2, with D possibly TRBD1 on 5 matching bases. The germline gives CDR1 SNHLY, CDR2 FYNNEI. The V end was cut by 7 bases, the J end by 7 bases, with 19 bases between. The CDR3 length is 14 residues. The CDR3 is CASNFWGTPGGYTF. CDR3 in DNA: TGTGCCAGCAACTTTTGGGGGACGCCGGGTGGCTACACCTTC.

The J gene is TRBJ2-5, the V gene TRBV6-1; 9 bases align to TRBD1. Trimming cost V 5 bases and J 4 bases; bases outside gene matches: 5. Germline values: CDR1 MNHNS, CDR2 SASEGT. This CDR3 is built from 14 residues. CDR3 in DNA: TGTGCCAGCAGTACCGGGACAGGGCGAGAGACCCAGTACTTC. It is translated as CASSTGTGRETQYF.

The gene calls are TRBV15 and TRBJ2-1, with 10 bases aligning to TRBD2. With 3 bases clipped from V and 12 bases from J, the junction kept 5 bases outside the gene matches. CDR1 is LNHNV, CDR2 YYDKDF, per germline (reference sequence). This CDR3 contains 13 residues. The CDR3 loop reads CATSRGLASRQFF. The CDR3 DNA follows: TGTGCCACCAGCAGGGGACTAGCGTCGAGGCAGTTCTTC.

This sequence joins TRBV19 and TRBJ2-5, with D possibly being TRBD1 (6 bases). Germline values: CDR1 LNHDA, CDR2 SQIVND (reference sequence). This CDR3 is 13 amino acids long. V dropped 7 bases and J dropped 5 bases, with 14 bases sitting between them. Here the CDR3 DNA reads TGTGCCAGTACCTTCAGGGGTGGGGAGACCCAGTACTTC. This codes for CASTFRGGETQYF.

The chain recombines TRBV10-1 with TRBJ1-5; maybe TRBD1 (5 bases). Trimming pared 6 bases from V and 7 bases from J, leaving 13 bases between. The CDR3 is 13 amino acids. The germline gives CDR1 WNHNN, CDR2 SYGVQD (reference sequence). For the CDR3, the DNA is TGCGCCAGCAGGTCAGGAGAGGGGCAGCCCCAGCATTTT. It translates to CASRSGEGQPQHF.

This sequence joins TRBV10-3 and TRBJ2-7; 11 nucleotides align to TRBD2. Per germline, CDR1 ENHRY and CDR2 SYGVKD. Trimming cost V 6 bases and J 9 bases; bases outside gene matches: 22. This CDR3 region has 18 residues. CDR3 loop: CAISERLAGLLPLRGQYF. The DNA of the CDR3 is TGTGCCATCAGCGAGAGACTAGCGGGATTACTACCCCTCCGCGGGCAGTACTTC.

This clonotype has just a few counts. V gene TRBV7-2 combines with J gene TRBJ1-2, with D unresolved. The CDR3 totals 13 residues. The V and J ends lost 5 bases and 2 bases respectively, with 9 bases between them. Per germline, CDR1 SGHTA and CDR2 FQGNSA. This CDR3 reads CASSRTENYGYTF. The CDR3 bases are TGTGCCAGCAGCCGAACGGAGAACTATGGCTACACCTTC.

The V and J genes are TRBV27 and TRBJ2-1; possible D gene TRBD2, 6 bases. The CDR3 has 16 residues. Germline assignment: CDR1 MNHEY and CDR2 SMNVEV (reference sequence). The V end was cut by 4 bases, the J end by 0 bases, with 13 bases between. The DNA for the CDR3 is TGTGCCAGCAGTTCTCCCTCCGGGAGCTCCTACAATGAGCAGTTCTTC. Amino acids: CASSSPSGSSYNEQFF.

The chain combines TRBV28 with TRBJ1-1; TRBD1 matches at 11 bases. Germline V CDR1 and CDR2: MDHEN, SYDVKM. This CDR3 comprises 13 residues. With 11 bases clipped from V and 5 bases from J, the junction kept 7 bases outside the gene matches. CDR3 amino acids: CASPGQGATEAFF. The CDR3 DNA reads as TGTGCCTCCCCCGGACAGGGGGCGACTGAAGCTTTCTTT.